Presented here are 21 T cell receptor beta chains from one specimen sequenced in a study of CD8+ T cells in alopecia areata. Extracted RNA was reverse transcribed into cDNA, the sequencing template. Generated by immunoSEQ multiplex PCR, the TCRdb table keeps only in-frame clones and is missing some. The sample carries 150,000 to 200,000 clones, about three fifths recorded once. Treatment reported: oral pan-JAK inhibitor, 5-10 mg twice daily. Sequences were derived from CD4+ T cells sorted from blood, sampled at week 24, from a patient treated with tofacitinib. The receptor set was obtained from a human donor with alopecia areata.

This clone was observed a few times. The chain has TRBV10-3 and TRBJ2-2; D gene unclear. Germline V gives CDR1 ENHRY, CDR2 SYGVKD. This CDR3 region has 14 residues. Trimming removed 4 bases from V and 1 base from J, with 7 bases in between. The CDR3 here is CAISGVENTGELFF. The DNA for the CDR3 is TGTGCCATCAGTGGGGTCGAGAACACCGGGGAGCTGTTTTTT.

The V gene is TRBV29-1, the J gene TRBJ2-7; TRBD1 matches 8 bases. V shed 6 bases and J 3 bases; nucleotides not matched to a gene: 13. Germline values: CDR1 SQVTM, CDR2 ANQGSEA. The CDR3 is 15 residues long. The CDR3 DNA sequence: TGCAGCGTAGGTGCAGGGGGCGCGGGGAACTACGAGCAGTACTTC. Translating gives CSVGAGGAGNYEQYF.

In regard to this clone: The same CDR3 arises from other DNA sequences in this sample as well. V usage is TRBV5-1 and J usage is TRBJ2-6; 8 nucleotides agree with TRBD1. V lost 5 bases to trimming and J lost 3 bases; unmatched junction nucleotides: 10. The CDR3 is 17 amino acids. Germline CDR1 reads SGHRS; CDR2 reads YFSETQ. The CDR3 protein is CASRPGQGSSGANVLTF. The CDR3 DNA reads TGCGCCAGCAGACCAGGACAGGGTAGTAGTGGGGCCAACGTCCTGACTTTC.

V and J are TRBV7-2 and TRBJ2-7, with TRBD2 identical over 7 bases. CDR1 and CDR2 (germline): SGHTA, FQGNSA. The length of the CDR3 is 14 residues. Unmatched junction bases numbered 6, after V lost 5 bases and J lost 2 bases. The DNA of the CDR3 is TGTGCCAGCAGCCCGAGCGGGGAACCCTACGAGCAGTACTTC. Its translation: CASSPSGEPYEQYF.

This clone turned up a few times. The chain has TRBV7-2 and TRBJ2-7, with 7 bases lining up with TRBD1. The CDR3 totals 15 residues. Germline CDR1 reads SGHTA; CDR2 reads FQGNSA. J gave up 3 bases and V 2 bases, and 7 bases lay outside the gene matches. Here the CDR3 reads CASSLHDRDLYEQYF. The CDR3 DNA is TGTGCCAGCAGCTTACACGACAGGGATCTCTACGAGCAGTACTTC.

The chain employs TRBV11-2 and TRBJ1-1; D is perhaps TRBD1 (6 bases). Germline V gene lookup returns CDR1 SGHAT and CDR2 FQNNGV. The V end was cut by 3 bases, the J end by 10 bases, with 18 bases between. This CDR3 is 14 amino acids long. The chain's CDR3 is CASSFDFGVGGAFF. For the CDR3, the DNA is TGTGCCAGCAGCTTTGATTTTGGGGTAGGGGGAGCTTTCTTT. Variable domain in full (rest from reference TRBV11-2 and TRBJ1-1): EAGVAQSPRYKIIEKRQSVAFWCNPISGHATLYWYQQILGQGPKLLIQFQNNGVVDDSQLPKDRFSAERLKGVDSTLKIQPAKLEDSAVYLCASSFDFGVGGAFFGQGTRLTVV.

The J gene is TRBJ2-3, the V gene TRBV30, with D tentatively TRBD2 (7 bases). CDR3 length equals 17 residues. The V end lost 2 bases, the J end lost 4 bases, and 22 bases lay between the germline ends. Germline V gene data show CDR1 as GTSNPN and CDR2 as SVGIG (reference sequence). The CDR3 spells CAWSPTGITSVADTQYF. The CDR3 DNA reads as TGTGCCTGGAGTCCAACAGGGATAACTAGCGTAGCAGATACGCAGTATTTT.

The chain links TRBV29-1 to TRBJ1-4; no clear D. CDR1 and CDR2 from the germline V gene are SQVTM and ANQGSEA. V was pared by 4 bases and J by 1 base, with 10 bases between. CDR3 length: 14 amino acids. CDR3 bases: TGCAGCGTTGCCATGGTGGGAACTAATGAAAAACTGTTTTTT. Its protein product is CSVAMVGTNEKLFF.

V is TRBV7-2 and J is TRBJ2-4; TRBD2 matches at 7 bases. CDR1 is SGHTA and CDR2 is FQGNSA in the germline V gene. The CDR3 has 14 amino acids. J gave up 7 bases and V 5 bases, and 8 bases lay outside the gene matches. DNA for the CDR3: TGTGCCAGCAGCCCGGGGGGAGGGGCGAACATTCAGTACTTC. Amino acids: CASSPGGGANIQYF. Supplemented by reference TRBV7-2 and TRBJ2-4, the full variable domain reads GAGVSQSPSNKVTEKGKDVELRCDPISGHTALYWYRQSLGQGLEFLIYFQGNSAPDKSGLPSDRFSAERTGGSVSTLTIQRTQQEDSAVYLCASSPGGGANIQYFGAGTRLSVL.

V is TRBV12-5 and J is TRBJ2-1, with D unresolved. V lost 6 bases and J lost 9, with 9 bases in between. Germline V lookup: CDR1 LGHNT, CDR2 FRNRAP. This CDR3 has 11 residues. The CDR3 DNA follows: TGTGCTAGTGGGTATAGTTCTGAGCAGTTCTTC. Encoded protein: CASGYSSEQFF.

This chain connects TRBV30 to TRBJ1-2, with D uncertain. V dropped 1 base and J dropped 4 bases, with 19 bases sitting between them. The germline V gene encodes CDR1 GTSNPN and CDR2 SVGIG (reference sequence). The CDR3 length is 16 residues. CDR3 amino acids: CAWSAPLIWQFYGYTF. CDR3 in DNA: TGTGCCTGGAGTGCCCCTCTGATTTGGCAGTTCTATGGCTACACCTTC.

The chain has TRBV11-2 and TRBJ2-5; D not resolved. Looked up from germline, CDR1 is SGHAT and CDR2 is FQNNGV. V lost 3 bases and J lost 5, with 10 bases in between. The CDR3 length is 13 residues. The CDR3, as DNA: TGTGCCAGCAGCTTCGTAGGTCCTGAGACCCAGTACTTC. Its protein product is CASSFVGPETQYF.

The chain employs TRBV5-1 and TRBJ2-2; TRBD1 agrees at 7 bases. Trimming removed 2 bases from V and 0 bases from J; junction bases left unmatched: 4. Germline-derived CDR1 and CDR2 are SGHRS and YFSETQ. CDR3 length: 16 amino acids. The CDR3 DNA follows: TGCGCCAGCAGCTTTAACACAGGGGCGAACACCGGGGAGCTGTTTTTT. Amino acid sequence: CASSFNTGANTGELFF.

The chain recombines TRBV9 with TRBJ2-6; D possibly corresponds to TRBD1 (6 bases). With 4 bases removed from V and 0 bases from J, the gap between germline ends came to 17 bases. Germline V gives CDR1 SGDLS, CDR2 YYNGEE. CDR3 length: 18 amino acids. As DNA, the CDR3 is TGTGCCAGCAGCCCCCGTTACAGGGCCAGCTCTGGGGCCAACGTCCTGACTTTC. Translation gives CASSPRYRASSGANVLTF. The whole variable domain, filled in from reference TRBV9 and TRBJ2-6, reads DSGVTQTPKHLITATGQRVTLRCSPRSGDLSVYWYQQSLDQGLQFLIQYYNGEERAKGNILERFSAQQFPDLHSELNLSSLELGDSALYFCASSPRYRASSGANVLTFGAGSRLTVL.

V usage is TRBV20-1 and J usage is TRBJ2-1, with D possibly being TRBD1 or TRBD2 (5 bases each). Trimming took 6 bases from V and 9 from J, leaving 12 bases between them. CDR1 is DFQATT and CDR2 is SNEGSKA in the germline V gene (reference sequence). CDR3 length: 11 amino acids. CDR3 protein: CSATRGGEQFF. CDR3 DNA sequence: TGCAGTGCAACTAGGGGCGGTGAGCAGTTCTTC.

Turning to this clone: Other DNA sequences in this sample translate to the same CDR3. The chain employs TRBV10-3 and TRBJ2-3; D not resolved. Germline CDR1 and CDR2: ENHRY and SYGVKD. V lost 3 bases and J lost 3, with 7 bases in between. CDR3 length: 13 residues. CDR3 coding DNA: TGTGCCATCAGTGATCGTGGGACAGATACGCAGTATTTT. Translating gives CAISDRGTDTQYF.

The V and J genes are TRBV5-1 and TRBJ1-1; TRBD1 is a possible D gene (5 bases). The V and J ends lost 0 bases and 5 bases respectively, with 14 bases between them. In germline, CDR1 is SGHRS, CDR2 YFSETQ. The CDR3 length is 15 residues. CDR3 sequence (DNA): TGCGCCAGCAGCTTGGGATTCGGGGGGTTTACTGAAGCTTTCTTT. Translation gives CASSLGFGGFTEAFF. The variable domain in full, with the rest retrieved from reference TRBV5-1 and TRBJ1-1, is KAGVTQTPRYLIKTRGQQVTLSCSPISGHRSVSWYQQTPGQGLQFLFEYFSETQRNKGNFPGRFSGRQFSNSRSEMNVSTLELGDSALYLCASSLGFGGFTEAFFGQGTRLTVV.

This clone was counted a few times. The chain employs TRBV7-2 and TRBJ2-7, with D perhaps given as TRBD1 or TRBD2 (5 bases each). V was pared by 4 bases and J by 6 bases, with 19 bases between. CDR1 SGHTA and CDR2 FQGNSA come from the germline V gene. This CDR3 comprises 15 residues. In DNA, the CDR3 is TGTGCCAGCAGCTCGGTCCGGGACCACCGTGGCGAGCAGTACTTC. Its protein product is CASSSVRDHRGEQYF.

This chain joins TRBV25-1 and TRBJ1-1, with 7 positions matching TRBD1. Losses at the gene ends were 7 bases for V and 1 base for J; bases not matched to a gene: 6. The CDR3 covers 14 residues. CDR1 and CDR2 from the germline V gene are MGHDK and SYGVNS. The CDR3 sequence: CASTLQGGNTEAFF. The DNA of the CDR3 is TGTGCCAGCACCCTTCAGGGGGGGAACACTGAAGCTTTCTTT.

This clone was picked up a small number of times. CDR3 sequence (DNA): TGTGCCTGGGTATCACAGCGCGATGAGCAGTTCTTC. It translates to CAWVSQRDEQFF. The J gene is TRBJ2-1, the V gene TRBV30; D unclear. V lost 5 bases, J lost 8 bases, and 13 bases lay in between. Germline CDR1 is GTSNPN and CDR2 is SVGIG (reference sequence). The CDR3 covers 12 residues.

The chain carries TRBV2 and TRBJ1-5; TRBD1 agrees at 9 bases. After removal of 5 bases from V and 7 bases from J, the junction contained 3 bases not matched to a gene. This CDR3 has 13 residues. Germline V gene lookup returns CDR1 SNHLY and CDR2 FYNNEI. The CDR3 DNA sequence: TGTGCCAGCAGTCGGGACAGGGTACAGCCCCAGCATTTT. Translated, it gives CASSRDRVQPQHF.